A single sample is the source of the 28 T cell receptor beta chains below, sequenced in a study of T cell repertoires in cytomegalovirus infection. These receptors' antigens are unknown. TCRdb re-called the reads through MiXCR, storing one row per CDR3 protein. The table shows some 800,000 distinct CDR3 sequences, with about 27% occurring only once. The specimen was cultured CD8+ T cells from PBMCs, collected from culture after CMV antigen stimulation. These receptor sequences come from a human donor in good health (CMV status not recorded). Some clones in this sample may be carry-over from other donors' samples.

The rearrangement joins TRBV6-5 to TRBJ2-1; D possibly matches TRBD1 or TRBD2 (5 bases each). CDR1 is MNHEY, CDR2 SVGAGI, per germline. Trimming shortened V by 4 bases and J by 1 base, and 20 bases separated the two germline ends. The CDR3 is 18 residues long. The CDR3, as DNA: TGTGCCAGCAGTTCGTCCGGGGTAGGGACGTCATCCTACAATGAGCAGTTCTTC. Translated, it gives CASSSSGVGTSSYNEQFF.

The rearrangement joins TRBV5-4 to TRBJ1-1, with D perhaps TRBD1 (5 bases). The CDR3 extends over 15 amino acids. Deletions cut 4 bases from V and 2 bases from J, with 15 bases between. The germline CDR1 and CDR2 sequences are SGHNT and YYREEE (reference sequence). The CDR3 loop is CASSPAPGPNTEAFF. In DNA, the CDR3 is TGTGCCAGCAGCCCGGCCCCAGGGCCAAACACTGAAGCTTTCTTT.

The table lists this clonotype with a few counts. This rearrangement joins TRBV28 to TRBJ1-6; D is perhaps TRBD1 (5 bases). Germline CDR1 is MDHEN and CDR2 is SYDVKM. Trimming left V 7 bases short and J 6 bases short, with 19 bases between. The CDR3 consists of 16 residues. The CDR3 DNA reads TGTGCCAGCACTGACCCCTACAGGTCTCTTAATTCACCCCTCCACTTT. This codes for CASTDPYRSLNSPLHF.

The rearrangement uses TRBV20-1 and TRBJ2-2, with D perhaps given as TRBD1 or TRBD2 (6 bases each). V was cut by 3 bases and J by 13 bases, with 24 bases left in between. The CDR3 contains 15 residues. Germline V gene sequence: CDR1 DFQATT, CDR2 SNEGSKA (reference sequence). The CDR3 here is CSASSLGGAGVVLFF. The CDR3 nucleotides read TGCAGTGCTAGTTCCCTCGGGGGCGCGGGTGTCGTGCTGTTTTTT.

This clonotype has a handful of counts. This rearrangement joins TRBV4-1 to TRBJ1-2, with D possibly matching TRBD1 (5 bases). CDR3 size: 14 residues. The germline V gene encodes CDR1 MGHRA and CDR2 YSYEKL. V lost 0 bases and J 8 bases, leaving 13 bases between the germline ends. The CDR3 reads CASSQEEGSGGYTF. In DNA form, the CDR3 reads TGCGCCAGCAGCCAAGAAGAGGGGAGCGGGGGCTACACCTTC.

This clonotype has a count of ten or more. The V and J genes are TRBV7-9 and TRBJ2-1, with D uncertain. This CDR3 has 13 amino acids. The ends were cut back, 2 bases at V and 11 bases at J, with 13 bases in the middle. Germline values: CDR1 SEHNR, CDR2 FQNEAQ (reference sequence). Here the CDR3 reads CASSLSSALQQFF. CDR3 nucleotide sequence: TGTGCCAGCAGCTTATCATCGGCCCTACAGCAGTTCTTC.

This clonotype was observed many times. In DNA form, the CDR3 reads TGTGCCAGCAGCTCACCCGGGGCAGGGAAAAGCTCCTATAATTCACCCCTCCACTTT. Amino acid sequence: CASSSPGAGKSSYNSPLHF. This rearrangement joins TRBV7-2 to TRBJ1-6; TRBD1 might be the D (5 bases). The V end lost 4 bases, the J end lost 0 bases, and 19 bases lay between the germline ends. Germline V gene sequence: CDR1 SGHTA, CDR2 FQGNSA. This CDR3 spans 19 amino acids.

Only a few counts were recorded for this clonotype. The J gene is TRBJ1-2, the V gene TRBV18; D gene unclear. The germline CDR1 and CDR2 sequences are KGHSH and LQKENI. This CDR3 comprises 14 residues. Trimming removed 5 bases from V and 4 bases from J, with 14 bases in between. The CDR3 reads CASSTRSRGYGYTF. CDR3 coding DNA: TGTGCCAGCTCAACACGGAGCAGAGGCTATGGCTACACCTTC.

The J gene is TRBJ2-2, the V gene TRBV12-3 or TRBV12-4; possibly TRBD1 or TRBD2 for D (5 bases each). CDR3 length: 15 residues. With 5 bases removed from V and 7 bases from J, the gap between germline ends came to 17 bases. The CDR3 is CASSPLVPGGGELFF. In nucleotides, the CDR3 is TGTGCCAGCAGTCCCCTCGTTCCTGGGGGCGGGGAGCTGTTTTTT.

The V gene is TRBV7-6, the J gene TRBJ2-1; TRBD2 agrees at 8 bases. CDR1 and CDR2 (germline): SGHVS, FNYEAQ. This CDR3 spans 16 amino acids. The V segment lost 5 bases and the J segment 3 bases; nucleotides outside the gene matches: 9. DNA for the CDR3: TGTGCCAGCAGCCGAAAAGGACTAGCACACTACAATGAGCAGTTCTTC. Its translation: CASSRKGLAHYNEQFF.

This clonotype was seen more than once but under ten times. The CDR3 sequence is CASTPPSGNEQFF. CDR3 DNA sequence: TGTGCCAGCACCCCCCCATCAGGGAATGAGCAGTTCTTC. The chain is built from TRBV27 and TRBJ2-1; a possible D gene is TRBD1 (5 bases). The CDR3 runs 13 residues. Trimming cost V 7 bases and J 7 bases, with 14 bases left between them. Germline-derived CDR1 and CDR2 are MNHEY and SMNVEV (reference sequence).

This chain joins TRBV5-6 and TRBJ1-6; D call uncertain. Germline CDR1 is SGHDT and CDR2 is YYEEEE. V dropped 4 bases and J dropped 14 bases, with 22 bases sitting between them. This CDR3 spans 15 amino acids. As DNA, the CDR3 is TGTGCCAGCAGCCTAGGGAGTGAAGGGTGGTGGACCCTCCACTTT. Translating it yields CASSLGSEGWWTLHF.

This rearrangement joins TRBV5-1 to TRBJ2-3, with 12 bases aligning to TRBD1. Looked up from germline, CDR1 is SGHRS and CDR2 is YFSETQ. V shed 0 bases, J shed 6 bases, and the junction held 11 bases outside the gene matches. The CDR3 has 18 amino acids. CDR3 loop: CASSLEGPGQGAEDTQYF. In DNA, the CDR3 is TGCGCCAGCAGCTTGGAGGGCCCGGGACAGGGGGCTGAGGATACGCAGTATTTT.

The chain combines TRBV5-4 with TRBJ2-7; D gene unclear. The CDR3 spans 14 residues. Germline V gene lookup returns CDR1 SGHNT and CDR2 YYREEE (reference sequence). Between the trimmed V and J ends, which lost 0 bases and 2 bases, there was a span of 9 bases. This CDR3 reads CASSLGGAPYEQYV. The CDR3 coding sequence is TGTGCCAGCAGCTTGGGTGGAGCTCCCTACGAGCAGTACGTC.

CDR3 amino acids: CASNQEETQYF. As DNA, the CDR3 is TGTGCCAGCAACCAGGAAGAGACCCAGTACTTC. The gene calls are TRBV6-6 and TRBJ2-5; no reliable D call. The CDR3 runs 11 residues. With 7 bases removed from V and 3 bases from J, the gap between germline ends came to 6 bases. The germline gives CDR1 MNHNY, CDR2 SVGAGI (reference sequence).

The chain has TRBV5-1 and TRBJ2-6, with TRBD1 matching over 11 bases. The CDR3 totals 18 residues. Germline V gene data show CDR1 as SGHRS and CDR2 as YFSETQ. V lost 3 bases, J lost 0 bases, and 5 bases stayed unmatched. The CDR3 DNA follows: TGCGCCAGCAGCTCAGGACAGGGGGCTTACTCTGGGGCCAACGTCCTGACTTTC. Translation gives CASSSGQGAYSGANVLTF.

V is TRBV19 and J is TRBJ2-7; D remains ambiguous. The germline CDR1 and CDR2 sequences are LNHDA and SQIVND (reference sequence). The CDR3 extends over 14 amino acids. The ends were cut back, 3 bases at V and 3 bases at J, with 12 bases in the middle. The CDR3 is CASSIEAFDYEQYF. CDR3 sequence (DNA): TGTGCCAGTAGTATCGAGGCGTTTGACTACGAGCAGTACTTC.

This clonotype was seen many times. This CDR3 reads CASSIRTGGRDGYTF. The CDR3 DNA sequence: TGTGCCAGCAGCATACGGACAGGTGGCCGGGATGGCTACACCTTC. The chain links TRBV7-6 to TRBJ1-2, with TRBD1 identical over 7 bases. V trimming: 5 bases; J trimming: 6 bases; junction bases outside the gene matches: 12. CDR1 is SGHVS, CDR2 FNYEAQ, per germline. There are 15 residues in the CDR3.

J is TRBJ1-4 and V is TRBV7-6; TRBD1 is a possible D gene (5 bases). CDR1 and CDR2 from the germline V gene are SGHVS and FNYEAQ. The CDR3 extends over 15 amino acids. V lost 5 bases to trimming and J lost 5 bases, with 15 bases between them. The CDR3 reads CASSPGGGWNEKLFF. The CDR3 DNA sequence: TGTGCCAGCAGCCCAGGCGGGGGGTGGAATGAAAAACTGTTTTTT.

This chain connects TRBV24-1 to TRBJ1-1; D call uncertain. The germline V and J ends were trimmed by 0 bases and 0 bases, with 25 bases remaining between them. The germline CDR1 and CDR2 sequences are KGHDR and SFDVKD. The CDR3 loop spans 21 amino acids. The chain's CDR3 is CATSDLQDGRPTSTLNTEAFF. The DNA for the CDR3 is TGTGCCACCAGTGATTTGCAGGACGGGAGACCAACCTCCACACTGAACACTGAAGCTTTCTTT.

This chain links TRBV28 with TRBJ2-4, with a possible D match to TRBD1 (6 bases). V was shortened by 4 bases and J by 9 bases, with 16 bases between the two germline ends. Germline V lookup: CDR1 MDHEN, CDR2 SYDVKM. The CDR3 runs to 14 residues. The CDR3 is CASSSQGKVFIQYF. The CDR3 DNA reads TGTGCCAGCAGTTCCCAGGGGAAGGTATTCATTCAGTACTTC.

The sample holds many counts of this clonotype. The chain combines TRBV7-2 with TRBJ1-1; no clear D. CDR1 and CDR2 (germline): SGHTA, FQGNSA. This CDR3 has 12 amino acids. The V gene lost 5 bases and the J gene lost 6 bases, with 10 bases spanning the gap. Here the CDR3 DNA reads TGTGCCAGCAGCCCGCCGATGCCTGAAGCTTTCTTT. Residues: CASSPPMPEAFF.

The CDR3 spells CASSYSRTAFSYEQYV. The CDR3 nucleotides read TGTGCCAGCAGTTACTCAAGGACAGCCTTCTCCTACGAGCAGTACGTC. The genes are TRBV6-6 and TRBJ2-7; D is perhaps TRBD1 (6 bases). V was pared by 0 bases and J by 0 bases, with 12 bases between. Germline loops: CDR1 MNHNY, CDR2 SVGAGI (reference sequence). The CDR3 sequence is 16 residues long.

The J gene is TRBJ2-2, the V gene TRBV5-1; TRBD2 aligns across 8 bases. The CDR3 covers 15 residues. Trimming removed 4 bases from V and 4 bases from J; junction bases left unmatched: 6. Germline V gene sequence: CDR1 SGHRS, CDR2 YFSETQ. This CDR3 reads CASSIGGVGTGELFF. The CDR3 DNA is TGCGCCAGCAGCATCGGGGGGGTAGGCACCGGGGAGCTGTTTTTT.

The V gene is TRBV12-3 or TRBV12-4, the J gene TRBJ1-1, with 7 bases lining up with TRBD1. CDR3 size: 13 residues. Trimming removed 5 bases from V and 4 bases from J; junction bases left unmatched: 4. The CDR3 coding sequence is TGTGCCAGCAGTCACGGGACAGCCACTGAAGCTTTCTTT. Protein: CASSHGTATEAFF.

The chain has TRBV12-3 or TRBV12-4 and TRBJ1-4; D unresolved. V lost 11 bases and J 4 bases, leaving 14 bases between the germline ends. CDR3 length: 13 amino acids. The CDR3 coding sequence is TGTGCCTCGGGAGGGTCGATTAATGAAAAACTGTTTTTT. The encoded protein is CASGGSINEKLFF.

This clonotype has more than one count but fewer than ten. J is TRBJ1-1 and V is TRBV12-3 or TRBV12-4; D ambiguous. The CDR3 contains 13 residues. V was shortened by 5 bases and J by 11 bases, with 18 bases between the two germline ends. The CDR3 DNA is TGTGCCAGCAGTCCATCAGGCCCTCGGGTGGCTTTCTTT. It codes for CASSPSGPRVAFF.

At least ten counts were recorded for this clonotype. V is TRBV7-6 and J is TRBJ1-6, with D possibly matching TRBD1 (5 bases). V was clipped by 5 bases and J by 9 bases, with 17 bases between them. CDR3 length equals 15 residues. Germline values: CDR1 SGHVS, CDR2 FNYEAQ. Here the CDR3 reads CASSIAGTAGSPLHF. The CDR3 DNA is TGTGCCAGCAGCATCGCCGGGACCGCCGGTTCACCCCTCCACTTT.